Listed here are 3 T cell receptor beta chains from one sample, sequenced in a study of a mutant IDH1 vaccine in newly diagnosed glioma. These receptors are not linked to any known antigen. Time point defined: week 23, last vaccination. All doses held 300 ug of mutant IDH1 20-mer peptide, with topical imiquimod. Using immunoSEQ multiplex PCR, the repertoire was profiled, and TCRdb retains in-frame clones only, with some absent. The sample holds about 67,000 clones, over 70% seen once. The sample here was PBMCs, taken from a glioma patient whose treatment included an IDH1 peptide vaccine. The receptors were gathered from a man aged 18 to 30 with glioma.

The chain links TRBV28 to TRBJ2-7; D perhaps matches TRBD2 (6 bases). This CDR3 is built from 16 residues. Germline assignment: CDR1 MDHEN and CDR2 SYDVKM. V was trimmed by 2 bases and J by 2 bases, leaving 16 bases between them. The CDR3 DNA follows: TGTGCCAGCAGTTTAAGTGGAGGGGTTTTGGCCTACGAGCAGTACTTC. This gives the protein CASSLSGGVLAYEQYF.

V and J are TRBV7-9 and TRBJ1-2, with a tentative D call TRBD1 (5 bases). V lost 7 bases, J lost 5 bases, and 14 bases lay in between. The germline CDR1 and CDR2 sequences are SEHNR and FQNEAQ (reference sequence). The CDR3 has 13 residues. This CDR3 reads CASIRTEGYGYTF. DNA for the CDR3: TGTGCCAGCATCAGAACTGAGGGGTATGGCTACACCTTC.

The CDR3 nucleotides read TGTGCCAGCAGCCAAGCTACCGGACTAGCGGGGGGCCCAGGCGGGGAGCTGTTTTTT. This encodes CASSQATGLAGGPGGELFF. J is TRBJ2-2 and V is TRBV4-2; TRBD2 matches 14 bases. This CDR3 spans 19 amino acids. V was pared by 1 base and J by 7 bases, with 11 bases of the junction left unmatched. The germline V gene has CDR1 LGHNA and CDR2 YNFKEQ.